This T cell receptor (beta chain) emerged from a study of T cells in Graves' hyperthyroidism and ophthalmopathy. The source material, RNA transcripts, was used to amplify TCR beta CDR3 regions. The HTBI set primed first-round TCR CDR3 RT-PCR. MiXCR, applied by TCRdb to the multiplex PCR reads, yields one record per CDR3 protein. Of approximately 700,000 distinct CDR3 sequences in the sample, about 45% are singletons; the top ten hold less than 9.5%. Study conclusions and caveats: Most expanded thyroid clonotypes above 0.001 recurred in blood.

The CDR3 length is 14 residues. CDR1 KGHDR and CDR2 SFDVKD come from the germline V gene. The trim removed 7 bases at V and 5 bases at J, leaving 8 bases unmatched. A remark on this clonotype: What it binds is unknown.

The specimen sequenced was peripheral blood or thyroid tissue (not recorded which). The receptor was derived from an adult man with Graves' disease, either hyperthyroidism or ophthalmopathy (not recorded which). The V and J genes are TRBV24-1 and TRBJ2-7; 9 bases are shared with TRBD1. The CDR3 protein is CATSAGTGIDEQYF. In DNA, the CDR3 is TGTGCCACCAGCGCCGGGACAGGGATCGACGAGCAGTACTTC.